This T cell receptor (beta chain) derives from a study of cytomegalovirus exposure and HLA in healthy donors. The overall study: In a previous analysis, more than 90 million unique TCR beta sequences were found from 150 million to 200 million T cells. Early on, a data release was issued that held 80 million to 90 million unique TCRs from HLA-typed donors. Study-level points and caveats: An assumption of roughly uniform sequencing depth across donors underlay the presence/absence analyses. In an earlier analysis, about 87% or about 30%: the productive usage of most TCR beta V segments.

The PCR made use of 60 Vbeta and 13 Jbeta primers. This table comes from immunoSEQ multiplex PCR, and its TCRdb copy is limited to in-frame clones, with some not included. The sample includes around 300,000 clones, roughly 70% of them seen just once. This clone has a handful of counts. The target antigen is unknown. The germline V gene encodes CDR1 SGHRS and CDR2 YFSETQ. Trimming took off 1 base at V and 0 bases at J, with 14 bases between the two ends. This CDR3 is 17 amino acids long. The sample comprised PBMCs. The TCR sequence derives from a female donor in good health and CMV-seronegative. J is TRBJ1-3 and V is TRBV5-1; D may be TRBD1 (6 bases). CDR3 DNA: TGCGCCAGCAGCTTGACGACAGGCGAACGCTCTGGAAACACCATATATTTT. This codes for CASSLTTGERSGNTIYF.